This T cell receptor beta chain is drawn from a study of cytomegalovirus exposure and HLA in healthy donors. Across the study: Of 398 genotyped donors, about 80% clustered with self-reported Caucasian donors. Study findings and constraints: As immune exposure information, only CMV serostatus was available. Associated with HLA alleles at 0.05 false discovery rate in a later analysis were around 17,000 TCR beta sequences. Researchers reported in a later analysis that common viral pathogens appeared linked to several top clusters.

For this clone: Its antigen is not identified.

PCR involved 60 Vbeta and 13 Jbeta primers. Sequencing was performed with immunoSEQ multiplex PCR; in TCRdb, only in-frame clones are kept and a portion is missing. The sample shows 150,000 to 200,000 clones, less than 75% of them seen only once. The CDR3 is 16 residues long. V lost 7 bases and J lost 2; bases outside the gene matches: 13. The germline V gene has CDR1 LNHDA and CDR2 SQIVND (reference sequence). The TCR comes from a girl aged 5 to 17 in good health and CMV-seronegative. The gene calls are TRBV19 and TRBJ1-2; 7 nucleotides line up with TRBD1. The specimen was PBMCs. CDR3 sequence: CASTPATGTANYGYTF. The DNA for the CDR3 is TGTGCCAGTACCCCGGCCACCGGGACAGCAAACTATGGCTACACCTTC.